This T cell receptor (beta chain) originates from a study of regulatory T cells in long-lasting Graves disease. Trimming removed 8 bases at V and 3 bases at J, with 10 bases between. CDR3 size: 13 residues. From germline, CDR1 is MGHDK and CDR2 SYGVNS. Library construction for TCR beta used iRepertoire HTBI primers and Arm-PCR of CDR3 regions. In the original processing: Among the samples, 60 to 75 TRBV and some 15 TRBJ segments were identified. From the multiplex PCR reads, TCRdb called clonotypes with MiXCR, one entry per CDR3 protein. In this record, the V and J calls reflect TCRdb's handling and not the investigators' own analysis. Of hundreds of thousands of distinct CDR3 sequences listed, approximately 15% were seen once; the top ten hold about 8.2%. This clonotype was observed a handful of times. Time point defined: newly diagnosed GD, antithyroid drugs for less than 3 months. With RNA extracted from PBMCs as input, the TCR library was made. Investigators report Graves' disease was diagnosed under American Thyroid Association guidelines.

In addition, the sample was reused for a study of T cells in Graves' hyperthyroidism and ophthalmopathy. That study reports: Those with hyperthyroidism were 18 to 65 years old, newly diagnosed, and ill for under 2 months.

Specimen: peripheral blood mononuclear cells (PBMCs), collected at new diagnosis, from a patient treated with antithyroid drugs. The genes are TRBV25-1 and TRBJ2-2, with unresolved D. This TCR came from a middle-aged woman with Graves disease. CDR3 amino acids: CASQVGYTGELFF. CDR3 in DNA: TGTGCCAGCCAAGTGGGGTACACCGGGGAGCTGTTTTTT.